This T cell receptor (beta chain) was found in a study of metastatic and nonmetastatic thyroid tumors. Across the whole study: Patients with malignant and benign thyroid disease provided blood and tumor or nodule tissue, whose repertoires were compared. Findings and limits, study-wide: When malignant thyroid tumors were compared with benign nodules, TCR beta diversity was reportedly significantly higher in the malignant tumors. This held in both blood and tumor samples.

Concerning this clone: Its antigen is not known. The junction differs from germline at one of its ends, possibly a read error. Within the sample, other DNA sequences also encode this same CDR3.

TCRdb re-clonotyped the PCR reads through MiXCR. This table holds some 13,000 clones, about a quarter found once. Germline lookup yields CDR1 MNHEY and CDR2 SMNVEV (reference sequence). This CDR3 spans 18 amino acids. Nobody among the patients had been given any treatment before thyroid surgery. The receptor comes from a female donor with papillary thyroid cancer or a benign thyroid nodule (not recorded which). Some clones in this sample may be carry-over from other donors' samples. Input material: tumor tissue. The chain uses TRBV27 and TRBJ2-2; 7 nucleotides line up with TRBD1. The CDR3 DNA reads as TGTGCCAGCAGTCCACGCCCGGGGCCTAGACAGGGCACCGGTGAGCTGTTTTTT. As protein: CASSPRPGPRQGTGELFF.